Shown below are 20 T cell receptor beta chains from a single sample sequenced in a study of T cell repertoires in cytomegalovirus infection. Their antigen targets remain unknown. TCRdb reprocessed the reads via MiXCR and lists one record per CDR3 protein. The table lists about 920,000 distinct CDR3 sequences, around 32% of them singletons. Sequences were derived from cultured CD8+ T cells from PBMCs, sampled from culture after CMV antigen stimulation. The receptors come from a human donor in good health (CMV status not recorded). Some clones in this sample may be carry-over from other donors' samples.

V gene TRBV7-8 combines with J gene TRBJ1-3; no clear D. Per germline, CDR1 SGHVS and CDR2 FQNEAQ. V was cut by 5 bases and J by 0 bases, with 20 bases left in between. The CDR3 sequence is 18 residues long. The CDR3 sequence is CASSPYESSPSSGNTIYF. The DNA of the CDR3 is TGTGCCAGCAGCCCTTACGAGAGTAGTCCGAGCTCTGGAAACACCATATATTTT.

A note on this clonotype: The junction shows a germline mismatch at one end, possibly a read error. V and J are TRBV7-6 and TRBJ2-5; TRBD1 aligns across 7 bases. The germline V gene has CDR1 SGHVS and CDR2 FNYEAQ. CDR3 length equals 18 residues. CDR3 region: CANSLSILGQTYQETQYF. The CDR3 bases are TGTGCCAACAGCCTCTCCATTCTGGGACAGACGTACCAAGAGACCCAGTACTTC.

The J gene is TRBJ2-5, the V gene TRBV4-1; D might be TRBD1 (6 bases). The CDR3 extends over 16 amino acids. Germline CDR1 is MGHRA and CDR2 is YSYEKL. V lost 3 bases and J 2 bases, leaving 16 bases between the germline ends. CDR3 DNA sequence: TGCGCCAGCAGCCACCCATTGAAGGGGGAGCAAGAGACCCAGTACTTC. As protein: CASSHPLKGEQETQYF.

This clonotype showed up just a few times. V and J are TRBV19 and TRBJ1-1, with D uncertain. CDR1 and CDR2 (germline): LNHDA, SQIVND (reference sequence). V was clipped by 2 bases and J by 6 bases, with 13 bases between them. The CDR3 is made up of 14 amino acids. The CDR3 protein is CASSIYSGSAEAFF. CDR3 DNA: TGTGCCAGTAGTATATATTCGGGGTCCGCTGAAGCTTTCTTT.

V is TRBV27 and J is TRBJ1-1, with D tentatively TRBD1 (6 bases). Germline V lookup: CDR1 MNHEY, CDR2 SMNVEV (reference sequence). V was trimmed by 2 bases and J by 5 bases, leaving 15 bases between them. The CDR3 covers 15 residues. The CDR3 spells CASSLTKTGSTEAFF. The DNA for the CDR3 is TGTGCCAGCAGTTTAACTAAAACAGGGAGTACTGAAGCTTTCTTT.

The gene calls are TRBV27 and TRBJ1-1; the D gene is possibly TRBD1 (6 bases). The CDR3 length is 13 residues. The ends were cut back, 10 bases at V and 0 bases at J, with 12 bases in the middle. The germline V gene has CDR1 MNHEY and CDR2 SMNVEV (reference sequence). The chain's CDR3 is CATAGGLNTEAFF. CDR3 DNA: TGTGCCACCGCGGGGGGGCTGAACACTGAAGCTTTCTTT.

The CDR3 here is CSVEEPSAEQFF. Written as DNA, the CDR3 is TGCAGCGTTGAAGAACCCAGCGCTGAGCAGTTCTTC. This chain connects TRBV29-1 to TRBJ2-1; D not resolved. The CDR3 totals 12 residues. Trimming left V 0 bases short and J 9 bases short, with 9 bases between. Germline CDR1 reads SQVTM; CDR2 reads ANQGSEA.

In this sample, this clonotype turned up many times. This sequence joins TRBV12-3 or TRBV12-4 and TRBJ2-5; unclear D gene. Trimming left V 3 bases short and J 0 bases short, with 8 bases between. There are 14 residues in the CDR3. CDR3 residues: CASSFRTYQETQYF. As DNA, the CDR3 is TGTGCCAGCAGTTTCAGGACGTACCAAGAGACCCAGTACTTC.

V is TRBV27 and J is TRBJ2-5; 9 positions agree with TRBD1. Per germline, CDR1 MNHEY and CDR2 SMNVEV (reference sequence). The CDR3 spans 14 residues. V shed 10 bases, J shed 10 bases, and the junction held 16 bases outside the gene matches. The CDR3 DNA sequence: TGTGCCACCTCCCCGGGACAGGGCCTGTTGGACCAGTACTTC. Its translation is CATSPGQGLLDQYF.

Details on this clonotype: Since a much larger clone is just one base distant, this may be a read error. This CDR3 fails to terminate in the conserved phenylalanine or tryptophan, so it likely reflects a read error. This chain links TRBV24-1 with TRBJ1-2; no clear D gene. The CDR3 loop spans 13 amino acids. Germline-derived CDR1 and CDR2 are KGHDR and SFDVKD. V lost 3 bases, J lost 6 bases, and 10 bases lay in between. CDR3 protein: CATSDSSRNGYTI. The CDR3 bases are TGTGCCACCAGTGATAGTAGTAGGAATGGCTACACCATC.

This clonotype was picked up a small number of times. The V call is TRBV10-3, the J call TRBJ2-3, with D perhaps TRBD2 (6 bases). The V gene's germline CDR1 is ENHRY and CDR2 SYGVKD. This CDR3 has 18 residues. V was trimmed by 0 bases and J by 0 bases, leaving 16 bases between them. The CDR3 sequence: CAISESMLVAVSTDTQYF. The CDR3 DNA reads TGTGCCATCAGTGAGTCGATGTTGGTAGCGGTTAGCACAGATACGCAGTATTTT.

This clonotype was seen a handful of times. This sequence joins TRBV5-4 and TRBJ2-2; D tentatively reads TRBD1 or TRBD2 (5 bases each). Germline CDR1 reads SGHNT; CDR2 reads YYREEE (reference sequence). V lost 3 bases to trimming and J lost 5 bases, with 11 bases between them. There are 14 residues in the CDR3. CDR3 nucleotides: TGTGCCAGCAGCTACATTGAGGGGACCGGGGAGCTGTTTTTT. Translation gives CASSYIEGTGELFF.

At least ten counts were recorded for this clonotype. The rearrangement uses TRBV6-2 or TRBV6-3 and TRBJ2-1, with D unclear. The CDR3 has 15 residues. V lost 8 bases and J lost 2, with 16 bases in between. Germline values: CDR1 MNHEY, CDR2 SVGEGT. CDR3 in amino acids: CASASTLIAYNEQFF. As DNA, the CDR3 is TGTGCCAGCGCCTCCACCCTGATAGCCTACAATGAGCAGTTCTTC.

This clonotype was observed a few times. This chain links TRBV7-6 with TRBJ2-7, with 7 bases matching TRBD1. This CDR3 is built from 14 residues. V gave up 4 bases and J gave up 0 bases; unmatched junction bases: 3. Germline values: CDR1 SGHVS, CDR2 FNYEAQ. CDR3 amino acids: CASSSTGVSYEQYF. CDR3 nucleotide sequence: TGTGCCAGCAGCTCTACAGGGGTCTCCTACGAGCAGTACTTC.

The rearrangement links TRBV7-9 to TRBJ1-1; D unresolved. The CDR3 extends over 15 amino acids. Germline CDR1 reads SEHNR; CDR2 reads FQNEAQ (reference sequence). V was clipped by 3 bases and J by 2 bases, with 13 bases between them. In DNA, the CDR3 is TGTGCCAGCAGCTTTCCCCCCGGATCTAACACTGAAGCTTTCTTT. This sequence encodes CASSFPPGSNTEAFF. Full variable domain (remainder filled in from reference TRBV7-9 and TRBJ1-1): DTGVSQNPRHKITKRGQNVTFRCDPISEHNRLYWYRQTLGQGPEFLTYFQNEAQLEKSRLLSDRFSAERPKGSFSTLEIQRTEQGDSAMYLCASSFPPGSNTEAFFGQGTRLTVV.

This clonotype has just a few counts. The rearrangement joins TRBV6-4 to TRBJ2-3; D may match TRBD1 or TRBD2 (6 bases each). The CDR3 has 16 amino acids. In germline, CDR1 is MRHNA, CDR2 SNTAGT. V lost 3 bases and J lost 2, with 15 bases in between. CDR3 in amino acids: CASSENKRGDTDTQYF. For the CDR3, the DNA is TGTGCCAGCAGTGAAAACAAGAGGGGGGACACAGATACGCAGTATTTT.

The rearrangement joins TRBV2 to TRBJ2-2, with a weak D call TRBD1 (5 bases). V was pared by 8 bases and J by 1 base, with 20 bases between. The CDR3 has 17 amino acids. Germline CDR1 reads SNHLY; CDR2 reads FYNNEI. The CDR3 loop is CASFSIDSGENTGELFF. In nucleotides, the CDR3 is TGTGCCAGCTTTTCAATCGACAGTGGAGAGAACACCGGGGAGCTGTTTTTT.

The chain recombines TRBV25-1 with TRBJ1-2; 12 bases agree with TRBD1. This CDR3 is 16 amino acids long. Germline values: CDR1 MGHDK, CDR2 SYGVNS. Trimming at V came to 2 bases and at J to 8 bases, leaving 9 bases not matched to a gene. Here the CDR3 DNA reads TGTGCCAGCAGTGAAAGGGGGGGACAGGGGGCCGGAGGCTACACCTTC. It yields the protein CASSERGGQGAGGYTF.

This clonotype was picked up a small number of times. This chain links TRBV7-9 with TRBJ2-5; maybe TRBD2 (6 bases). This CDR3 spans 14 amino acids. Germline CDR1 reads SEHNR; CDR2 reads FQNEAQ (reference sequence). V lost 6 bases to trimming and J lost 3 bases, with 14 bases between them. The CDR3 coding sequence is TGTGCCAGCAGACCGCCCGGGGGAAAAGAGACCCAGTACTTC. This translates into CASRPPGGKETQYF.

Many counts were recorded for this clonotype. The chain couples TRBV5-4 to TRBJ1-1; D gene ambiguous. Trimming took 5 bases from V and 4 from J, leaving 6 bases between them. Per the germline V gene, CDR1 is SGHNT and CDR2 is YYREEE (reference sequence). CDR3 length: 11 residues. CDR3 nucleotide sequence: TGTGCCAGCAGTCTTCGCACTGAAGCTTTCTTT. Residues: CASSLRTEAFF.